This T cell receptor beta chain was found in a study of blood T cells in healthy people across ages. The CDR3 extends over 16 amino acids. Between the trimmed V and J ends, which lost 1 base and 1 base, there was a span of 14 bases. Germline V gives CDR1 SGDLS, CDR2 YYNGEE. Alongside a J-beta primer mix, a sample-barcoded 5' primer served in a second PCR lasting about 6 to 12 cycles. Every molecule of cDNA carried a tag from a template-switch adaptor with 12 random nucleotides. TCRdb used MiXCR to reprocess the 5' RACE reads, holding one entry per CDR3 protein. This sample has roughly 2 million distinct CDR3 sequences; roughly 50% occur once, and the top ten carry 2% to 2.5%.

The receptor was derived from a woman in her 40s in good health. V gene TRBV9 combines with J gene TRBJ1-2, with a possible D match to TRBD1 (6 bases). Sequencing was performed on blood. The DNA of the CDR3 is TGTGCCAGCAGCGTAACAGGGACAACCCTTAACTATGGCTACACCTTC. Translating gives CASSVTGTTLNYGYTF.